A selection of T cell receptor beta chains follows, all from one sample in a study of graft-versus-host responses after intestinal transplantation. Libraries were prepared by immunoSEQ multiplex PCR; TCRdb keeps only in-frame clonotypes and omits some of them. Of 500 or so clones listed, approximately 96% are singletons. The sample in question was bone marrow, obtained 105 days after intestinal transplantation. The receptors derive from a human patient who received an intestinal transplant, so some T cells may come from the graft donor. The CDR3 runs from the conserved cysteine through the conserved F or W. A D gene is named only where the DNA matches it firmly. The size of a clone is reported for some rows only, either as once, few or many, or as a class for expanded clones.

abundance: once; d_gene: TRBD1; j_gene: TRBJ2-2; v_gene: TRBV11-2; CDR3aa: CASSGQDTGELFF; CDR3nt: TGTGCCAGCAGCGGACAGGACACCGGGGAGCTGTTTTTT
abundance: .; d_gene: .; j_gene: TRBJ2-1; v_gene: TRBV21-1; CDR3aa: CASSPRGSYNEQFF; CDR3nt: TGTGCCAGCAGCCCGCGGGGCTCCTACAATGAGCAGTTCTTC
abundance: once; d_gene: .; j_gene: TRBJ2-6; v_gene: TRBV22-1; CDR3aa: CPGSCPRKRTSRANVLTF; CDR3nt: TGTCCTGGGAGTTGTCCAAGAAAGCGAACAAGTCGGGCCAACGTCCTGACTTTC
abundance: .; d_gene: .; j_gene: TRBJ2-3; v_gene: TRBV7-9; CDR3aa: CASSLDPGIKDTQYF; CDR3nt: TGTGCCAGCAGCTTAGACCCGGGCATTAAAGATACGCAGTATTTT
abundance: once; d_gene: .; j_gene: TRBJ1-1; v_gene: TRBV30; CDR3aa: CAWRMDRRNTEAFF; CDR3nt: TGTGCCTGGAGAATGGACAGAAGGAACACTGAAGCTTTCTTT
abundance: .; d_gene: TRBD2; j_gene: TRBJ2-3; v_gene: TRBV5-1; CDR3aa: CASASGRSTDTQYF; CDR3nt: TGCGCCAGCGCTAGCGGGAGGAGCACAGATACGCAGTATTTT
abundance: .; d_gene: TRBD1; j_gene: TRBJ1-2; v_gene: TRBV6-4; CDR3aa: CASSAYGQGDYGYTF; CDR3nt: TGTGCCAGCAGTGCCTACGGACAGGGCGACTATGGCTACACCTTC
abundance: .; d_gene: .; j_gene: TRBJ1-1; v_gene: TRBV9; CDR3aa: CASSVVANTEAFF; CDR3nt: TGTGCCAGCAGCGTAGTGGCGAACACTGAAGCTTTCTTT
abundance: .; d_gene: TRBD1; j_gene: TRBJ2-6; v_gene: TRBV5-1; CDR3aa: CASTSGGTGANVLTF; CDR3nt: TGCGCCAGCACCTCAGGGGGCACTGGGGCCAACGTCCTGACTTTC
abundance: .; d_gene: .; j_gene: TRBJ2-6; v_gene: TRBV6-1; CDR3aa: CASSEIASGANVLTF; CDR3nt: TGTGCCAGCAGTGAAATTGCCTCTGGGGCCAACGTCCTGACTTTC
abundance: .; d_gene: .; j_gene: TRBJ1-2; v_gene: TRBV4-1; CDR3aa: CASSQDRRGYTF; CDR3nt: TGCGCCAGCAGCCAAGATCGCAGGGGCTACACCTTC
abundance: .; d_gene: .; j_gene: TRBJ1-2; v_gene: TRBV6-1; CDR3aa: CASSVGLNYGYTF; CDR3nt: TGTGCCAGCAGTGTCGGCCTTAACTATGGCTACACCTTC
abundance: few; d_gene: .; j_gene: TRBJ2-4; v_gene: TRBV18; CDR3aa: CASSLSFHNIQYF; CDR3nt: TGTGCCAGCTCCCTCAGTTTCCATAACATTCAGTACTTC
abundance: .; d_gene: .; j_gene: TRBJ1-1; v_gene: TRBV5-6; CDR3aa: CASSLARWGENTEAFF; CDR3nt: TGTGCCAGCAGCTTGGCACGTTGGGGAGAGAACACTGAAGCTTTCTTT
abundance: .; d_gene: .; j_gene: TRBJ2-1; v_gene: TRBV19; CDR3aa: CASILDGYSYNEQFF; CDR3nt: TGTGCCAGTATCTTGGACGGGTACTCCTACAATGAGCAGTTCTTC
abundance: .; d_gene: .; j_gene: TRBJ2-1; v_gene: TRBV11-3; CDR3aa: CASSLGGDNYNEQFF; CDR3nt: TGTGCCAGCAGCTTAGGAGGGGATAATTACAATGAGCAGTTCTTC
abundance: .; d_gene: .; j_gene: TRBJ2-6; v_gene: TRBV2; CDR3aa: CASSPIQSRANVLTF; CDR3nt: TGTGCCAGCAGTCCGATACAAAGTCGGGCCAACGTCCTGACTTTC
abundance: .; d_gene: .; j_gene: TRBJ1-1; v_gene: TRBV21-1; CDR3aa: CASTTGTGDMNTEAFF; CDR3nt: TGTGCCAGCACCACAGGGACAGGGGACATGAACACTGAAGCTTTCTTT
abundance: .; d_gene: .; j_gene: TRBJ2-5; v_gene: TRBV28; CDR3aa: CASSLIRAGEAQYF; CDR3nt: TGTGCCAGCAGTTTAATAAGGGCAGGGGAGGCCCAGTACTTC
abundance: .; d_gene: .; j_gene: TRBJ2-7; v_gene: TRBV5-8; CDR3aa: CASSLIGGYEQYF; CDR3nt: TGTGCCAGCAGCTTGATCGGGGGATACGAGCAGTACTTC
abundance: .; d_gene: .; j_gene: TRBJ1-2; v_gene: TRBV21-1; CDR3aa: CASSKEGTNYGYTF; CDR3nt: TGTGCCAGCAGCAAAGAGGGGACAAACTATGGCTACACCTTC
abundance: .; d_gene: TRBD2; j_gene: TRBJ2-7; v_gene: TRBV6-6; CDR3aa: CASSPGLAAHEQYF; CDR3nt: TGTGCCAGCAGTCCAGGACTAGCCGCCCACGAGCAGTACTTC
abundance: .; d_gene: TRBD1; j_gene: TRBJ1-1; v_gene: TRBV5-1; CDR3aa: CASSLGDSSNTEAFF; CDR3nt: TGCGCCAGCAGCTTGGGGGACAGCTCCAACACTGAAGCTTTCTTT
abundance: .; d_gene: .; j_gene: TRBJ1-2; v_gene: TRBV21-1; CDR3aa: CASSIYGYTF; CDR3nt: TGTGCCAGCAGCATCTATGGCTACACCTTC
abundance: .; d_gene: .; j_gene: TRBJ2-7; v_gene: TRBV5-4; CDR3aa: CASSFGISYEQYF; CDR3nt: TGTGCCAGCAGCTTCGGGATTTCCTACGAGCAGTACTTC
abundance: .; d_gene: TRBD2; j_gene: TRBJ2-3; v_gene: TRBV7-9; CDR3aa: CASSLGPAGGTDTQYF; CDR3nt: TGTGCCAGCAGCTTAGGGCCAGCGGGAGGCACAGATACGCAGTATTTT
abundance: .; d_gene: .; j_gene: TRBJ1-2; v_gene: TRBV15; CDR3aa: CATSGSIRCGKIYGYTF; CDR3nt: TGTGCCACCAGCGGATCAATAAGGTGTGGAAAGATCTATGGCTACACCTTC
abundance: .; d_gene: .; j_gene: TRBJ2-7; v_gene: TRBV6-1; CDR3aa: CATIIIQGSEQYF; CDR3nt: TGTGCCACCATTATAATACAGGGAAGTGAGCAGTACTTC
abundance: .; d_gene: TRBD1; j_gene: TRBJ1-6; v_gene: TRBV19; CDR3aa: CASSTTGTGNSPLHF; CDR3nt: TGTGCCAGTAGTACTACCGGGACAGGAAATTCACCCCTCCACTTT
abundance: once; d_gene: .; j_gene: TRBJ2-7; v_gene: TRBV7-9; CDR3aa: CASSRLESPEQYF; CDR3nt: TGTGCCAGCAGCCGACTAGAGTCTCCCGAGCAGTACTTC
abundance: .; d_gene: TRBD2; j_gene: TRBJ2-3; v_gene: TRBV10-1; CDR3aa: CASSESSGRSTDTQYF; CDR3nt: TGCGCCAGCAGTGAGTCTAGCGGGAGAAGCACAGATACGCAGTATTTT
abundance: .; d_gene: .; j_gene: TRBJ1-1; v_gene: TRBV6-6; CDR3aa: CASSTSFHTEAFF; CDR3nt: TGTGCCAGCAGCACGAGTTTTCACACTGAAGCTTTCTTT
abundance: .; d_gene: TRBD1; j_gene: TRBJ2-2; v_gene: TRBV10-3; CDR3aa: CAISGRTGSTGELFF; CDR3nt: TGTGCCATCAGTGGGCGGACAGGGTCCACCGGGGAGCTGTTTTTT
abundance: .; d_gene: TRBD1; j_gene: TRBJ1-1; v_gene: TRBV4-1; CDR3aa: CASSPGQGLNTEAFF; CDR3nt: TGCGCCAGCAGCCCGGGACAGGGACTGAACACTGAAGCTTTCTTT
abundance: once; d_gene: TRBD2; j_gene: TRBJ2-1; v_gene: TRBV15; CDR3aa: CATSREGLAGEQFF; CDR3nt: TGTGCCACCAGCAGAGAGGGACTAGCTGGTGAGCAGTTCTTC
abundance: .; d_gene: .; j_gene: TRBJ2-3; v_gene: TRBV30; CDR3aa: CAWSASRLDTQYF; CDR3nt: TGTGCCTGGAGCGCTAGCAGGTTGGATACGCAGTATTTT
abundance: .; d_gene: .; j_gene: TRBJ2-2; v_gene: TRBV30; CDR3aa: CAWSVKLVTGELFF; CDR3nt: TGTGCCTGGAGTGTTAAGCTTGTTACCGGGGAGCTGTTTTTT
abundance: .; d_gene: .; j_gene: TRBJ2-6; v_gene: TRBV11-3; CDR3aa: CASSWPADLDKSRANVLTF; CDR3nt: TGTGCCAGCAGCTGGCCTGCCGATCTCGACAAAAGTCGGGCCAACGTCCTGACTTTC
abundance: .; d_gene: .; j_gene: TRBJ2-7; v_gene: TRBV10-2; CDR3aa: CASSGSFYEQYF; CDR3nt: TGCGCCAGCAGTGGTAGCTTTTACGAGCAGTACTTC
abundance: .; d_gene: TRBD2; j_gene: TRBJ2-3; v_gene: TRBV7-9; CDR3aa: CAAGLAGGRSTDTQYF; CDR3nt: TGTGCCGCCGGACTAGCGGGAGGAAGAAGCACAGATACGCAGTATTTT
abundance: .; d_gene: .; j_gene: TRBJ1-1; v_gene: TRBV6-6; CDR3aa: CASSDARRGDFF; CDR3nt: TGTGCCAGCAGTGACGCACGAAGGGGGGATTTCTTT
abundance: .; d_gene: .; j_gene: TRBJ2-5; v_gene: TRBV2; CDR3aa: CASRGELETQYF; CDR3nt: TGTGCCAGCAGAGGGGAGCTAGAGACCCAGTACTTC
abundance: .; d_gene: TRBD1; j_gene: TRBJ1-2; v_gene: TRBV6-1; CDR3aa: CASREHRDRVYGYTF; CDR3nt: TGTGCCAGCAGAGAACACCGGGACAGGGTTTATGGCTACACCTTC